A selection of T cell receptor beta chains follows, all from one sample in a study of T cells after yellow fever vaccination. TCRdb re-analysed the 5' RACE reads in MiXCR, keeping a single row per CDR3 protein. The top ten clones hold roughly 16% of a sample with 450,000 to 550,000 distinct CDR3 sequences, just over 20% of them seen once. The sample in question was PBMCs, obtained approximately 22 days after the first yellow fever vaccination. Receptor source: a young man who received the YFV17D yellow fever vaccine. The CDR3 runs from the conserved cysteine through the conserved F or W. The D gene is left open where the match is weak. Clone size is stated in some rows and not others, as once, few, many or a class when expanded.

D	J	V	size	DNA	CDR3
-	TRBJ1-4	TRBV12-3/TRBV12-4	few	TGTGCCAGCAGTCCCGGGGATACGGTTGAAAAACTGTTTTTT	CASSPGDTVEKLFF
-	TRBJ1-1	TRBV7-2	-	TGTGCCAGCAGCTTAGCACCAGGGTATGAAGCTTTCTTT	CASSLAPGYEAFF
-	TRBJ2-5	TRBV5-1	once	TGCGCCAGCAGCTTGGCCGCGCGGCAAGAGACCCAGTACTTC	CASSLAARQETQYF
-	TRBJ2-1	TRBV4-3	few	TGCGCCAGCAGCCAAGATTTTTCGGGACGGAGTTACAATGAGCAGTTCTTC	CASSQDFSGRSYNEQFF
-	TRBJ2-1	TRBV6-2/TRBV6-3	-	TGTGCCAGCAGTACTAACCGACACAATGAGCAGTTCTTC	CASSTNRHNEQFF
-	TRBJ1-5	TRBV24-1	few	TGTGCCACCAGTGAACATAGCAATCAGCCCCAGCATTTT	CATSEHSNQPQHF
-	TRBJ2-2	TRBV9	-	TGTGCCAGCAGCGTAGATGGGGCCGGGGAGCTGTTTTTT	CASSVDGAGELFF
TRBD2	TRBJ2-3	TRBV2	few	TGTGCCAGCAGTGAGGGCGGGGGGGCTGGAGATACGCAGTATTTT	CASSEGGGAGDTQYF
-	TRBJ1-2	TRBV20-1	few	TGCAGTGCCCCCAGGGGCCGAAGCTATGGCTACACCTTC	CSAPRGRSYGYTF
-	TRBJ2-6	TRBV7-2	many	TGTGCCAGCAGCTTACGAGGGCCCTTGACTTTC	CASSLRGPLTF
TRBD1	TRBJ1-3	TRBV5-6	-	TGTGCCAGCAGCACGAGACAGGGGGTCGGAAACACCATATATTTT	CASSTRQGVGNTIYF
-	TRBJ2-4	TRBV7-2	-	TGTGCCAGCAGTTTTCCCGGGACCTTAAAAAACATTCAGTACTTC	CASSFPGTLKNIQYF
-	TRBJ1-1	TRBV2	-	TGTGCCTTCAGTTTAGAGGGATTTAGCACTGAAGCTTTCTTT	CAFSLEGFSTEAFF
TRBD1	TRBJ1-6	TRBV7-9	many	TGTGCCAGCAGCTTAATGACAGGGGATTCACCCCTCCACTTT	CASSLMTGDSPLHF
-	TRBJ2-1	TRBV29-1	few	TGCAGCGTTGTGTATCAGGGGTTTCACGGTGAGCAGTTCTTC	CSVVYQGFHGEQFF
TRBD2	TRBJ2-5	TRBV6-2/TRBV6-3	few	TGTGCCAGCAGTTACTCGACGGCTAGCGGGGGCCAAGAGACCCAGTACTTC	CASSYSTASGGQETQYF
TRBD2	TRBJ2-5	TRBV24-1	-	TGTGCCACCAGTGATCCCGGGAGGGAGACCCAGTACTTC	CATSDPGRETQYF
TRBD2	TRBJ2-3	TRBV6-2/TRBV6-3	-	TGTGCCAGCAGCCCTACCGGCGGGGGTGCTTTCTGGGTTCGCACAGATACGCAGTATTTT	CASSPTGGGAFWVRTDTQYF
TRBD2	TRBJ2-1	TRBV11-2	few	TGTGCCAGCAGCCCCAGGGGAGCGGGGGCTTTGGAGCAGTTCTTC	CASSPRGAGALEQFF
TRBD1	TRBJ1-4	TRBV12-3/TRBV12-4	-	TGTGCCAGCAGTGCCGGGACAGGGGGGACCCCGAGTGAAAAACTGTTTTTT	CASSAGTGGTPSEKLFF
-	TRBJ1-2	TRBV4-1	few	TGCGCCAGCAGCCAAGGGGCTCTGGGTTCCGGGTATGGCTACACCTTC	CASSQGALGSGYGYTF
-	TRBJ1-2	TRBV10-3	few	TGTGCCATCAGTGAAAACCCTAACTATGGCTACACCTTC	CAISENPNYGYTF
-	TRBJ1-4	TRBV6-5	few	TGTGCCAGCAGTTACACAGCAGCAACTAATGAAAAACTGTTTTTT	CASSYTAATNEKLFF
-	TRBJ2-5	TRBV20-1	many	TGCAGTGCTAGGACTACTCAAGAGACCCAGTACTTC	CSARTTQETQYF
TRBD1	TRBJ2-2	TRBV9	few	TGTGCCAGCAGCGGGCTACCGACAGGGACGAACACCGGGGAGCTGTTTTTT	CASSGLPTGTNTGELFF
TRBD1	TRBJ1-2	TRBV4-3	many	TGCGCCAGCAGCCCTGCAGGGGGCTATGGCTACACCTTC	CASSPAGGYGYTF
TRBD1	TRBJ1-1	TRBV4-3	few	TGCGCCAGCAGCCCGACAGGGGTTGACAACACTGAAGCTTTCTTT	CASSPTGVDNTEAFF
-	TRBJ1-2	TRBV7-2	-	TGTGCCAGCAGCTCACGGGACGTCTATGGCTACACCTTC	CASSSRDVYGYTF
-	TRBJ1-4	TRBV12-3/TRBV12-4	-	TGTGCCAGCAGCGGGGAACAGACGGGTGGTGAAAAACTGTTTTTT	CASSGEQTGGEKLFF
-	TRBJ2-4	TRBV5-6	many	TGTGCCAGCAGCTTGTGGGGAAACATTCAGTACTTC	CASSLWGNIQYF
-	TRBJ2-2	TRBV10-2	-	TGCGCCAGCAGTCGGCGGGCCGACGGGGAGCTGTTTTTT	CASSRRADGELFF
-	TRBJ2-1	TRBV12-3/TRBV12-4	-	TGTGCCAGCAGTTTAGGGTGGGCAGGGTCCTACAATGAGCAGTTCTTC	CASSLGWAGSYNEQFF
TRBD1	TRBJ2-2	TRBV7-6	few	TGTGCCAGCAGCGAACGACAGGGGGGCAGCGGGGAGCTGTTTTTT	CASSERQGGSGELFF
-	TRBJ1-4	TRBV25-1	-	TGTGCCAGCAGTGAATCAAAGGGGCCTGGGGAAAAACTGTTTTTT	CASSESKGPGEKLFF
-	TRBJ1-5	TRBV7-9	few	TGTGCCAGCAGCCTAGGGGTGGACAATCAGCCCCAGCATTTT	CASSLGVDNQPQHF
-	TRBJ2-4	TRBV7-9	-	TGTGCCAGCAGCTTAGAACTGGGAATCAAAAACATTCAGTACTTC	CASSLELGIKNIQYF
-	TRBJ1-4	TRBV4-3	-	TGCGCCAGCAGCCAAGATCCGGACACATCTCGACAAACTAATGAAAAACTGTTTTTT	CASSQDPDTSRQTNEKLFF
-	TRBJ1-1	TRBV3-1	-	TGTGCCAGCAGCGAGGGCCCCGCGGCCACTGAAGCTTTCTTT	CASSEGPAATEAFF
TRBD2	TRBJ2-3	TRBV5-1	few	TGCGCCAGCAGCTCCGCGACTAGCGGGGGGGCAGATACGCAGTATTTT	CASSSATSGGADTQYF
-	TRBJ1-2	TRBV20-1	-	TGCAGTGCTACCTTACCCACCTATGGCTACACCTTC	CSATLPTYGYTF
TRBD1	TRBJ2-4	TRBV5-6	-	TGTGCCAGCAGCCCTGGGACAGGGGAAGACATTCAGTACTTC	CASSPGTGEDIQYF
-	TRBJ1-4	TRBV19	-	TGTGCCAGTAAAAACGAAGGGGAAAAACTGTTTTTT	CASKNEGEKLFF
-	TRBJ1-2	TRBV5-1	few	TGCGCCAGCACGCTAACAGGCGGTTGGGCCTATGGCTACACCTTC	CASTLTGGWAYGYTF
-	TRBJ2-1	TRBV4-3	few	TGCGCCAGCAGCCTTCGTCGGGGTGGGGCCCAAAGGGATGAGCAGTTCTTC	CASSLRRGGAQRDEQFF
-	TRBJ1-1	TRBV12-3/TRBV12-4	few	TGTGCCAGCAGTTTAGCCATGAGGGGCGGGAAGAACACTGAAGCTTTCTTT	CASSLAMRGGKNTEAFF
-	TRBJ2-5	TRBV28	few	TGTGCCAGCAGTTTACTAGCGAATCAAGAGACCCAGTACTTC	CASSLLANQETQYF
-	TRBJ1-6	TRBV12-1	-	TGTGCCAGCAGCTCCCCAACAGCCAATTCACCCCTCCACTTT	CASSSPTANSPLHF
-	TRBJ1-2	TRBV24-1	few	TGTGCCACCCAAAGCTCGACCTCTCGCCCCTATGGCTACACCTTC	CATQSSTSRPYGYTF
-	TRBJ2-5	TRBV12-3/TRBV12-4	-	TGTGCCAGCAGAGTAACCAGTGGGACCCAGTACTTC	CASRVTSGTQYF
-	TRBJ1-1	TRBV20-1	few	TGCAGTGGAAGAGGGGGAACTGAAGCTTTCTTT	CSGRGGTEAFF
TRBD2	TRBJ2-3	TRBV6-4	many	TGTGCCAGCAGTGAAAGAGCGGGGGGCCCCACAGATACGCAGTATTTT	CASSERAGGPTDTQYF
-	TRBJ2-1	TRBV4-2	-	TGTGCCAGCAGCGAGAGACTAGCTGGAAGGGGGAGAAATGAGCAGTTCTTC	CASSERLAGRGRNEQFF
TRBD2	TRBJ2-3	TRBV20-1	few	TGCAGTGCTCTCGGAGCGGGGGGGCAAGATACGCAGTATTTT	CSALGAGGQDTQYF